This is a list of T cell receptor beta chains from one sample in a study of T-cell memory formation after mild COVID-19. MiXCR, applied by TCRdb to the 5' RACE reads, yields one record per CDR3 protein. The sample has about 110,000 distinct CDR3 sequences; around 14% are singletons. The sample taken for sequencing was PBMCs or a T cell subset sorted from them (not recorded which). The receptor source for this set is a man younger than 30 who had mild COVID-19 (a few samples of this study predate the infection). Cell type and time point are not known. Both conserved end residues are part of each CDR3. The order of the fields is D gene, J gene, clone size, V gene, CDR3 DNA, CDR3 protein. A D gene is named only where the DNA matches it firmly. Clone size appears in some rows only: once, few, many, or a class for an expanded clone.

d_gene: TRBD1
j_gene: TRBJ2-2
abundance: many
v_gene: TRBV2
CDR3nt: TGTGCCAGCATCCCACAGGGGACCGGGGAGCTGTTTTTT
CDR3aa: CASIPQGTGELFF

d_gene: -
j_gene: TRBJ2-7
abundance: few
v_gene: TRBV5-4
CDR3nt: TGTGCCAGCAGCTTCGGGGATACCTCCTACGAGCAGTACTTC
CDR3aa: CASSFGDTSYEQYF

d_gene: -
j_gene: TRBJ2-7
abundance: few
v_gene: TRBV7-9
CDR3nt: TGTGCCAGCAGTTCGGAGATTTCCTACGAGCAGTACTTC
CDR3aa: CASSSEISYEQYF

d_gene: TRBD1
j_gene: TRBJ2-3
abundance: -
v_gene: TRBV7-2
CDR3nt: TGTGCCAGCAGCTACCAGACAGGGGTGGATACGCAGTATTTT
CDR3aa: CASSYQTGVDTQYF

d_gene: -
j_gene: TRBJ2-3
abundance: many
v_gene: TRBV9
CDR3nt: TGTGCCAGCAGCGCCGTCCTGGAAGATACGCAGTATTTT
CDR3aa: CASSAVLEDTQYF

d_gene: -
j_gene: TRBJ2-3
abundance: -
v_gene: TRBV7-9
CDR3nt: TGTGCCAGCAGCCCCTCAGACAGGCGTTACACAGATACGCAGTATTTT
CDR3aa: CASSPSDRRYTDTQYF

d_gene: -
j_gene: TRBJ1-6
abundance: -
v_gene: TRBV3-1
CDR3nt: TGTGCCAGCAGCCAAACGTCTGGGGGCTTTAATTCACCCCTCCACTTT
CDR3aa: CASSQTSGGFNSPLHF

d_gene: TRBD1
j_gene: TRBJ2-3
abundance: once
v_gene: TRBV29-1
CDR3nt: TGCAGCGCTGAGGGGGTCGAGACAGGGGGCTCTGATACGCAGTATTTT
CDR3aa: CSAEGVETGGSDTQYF

d_gene: TRBD1
j_gene: TRBJ2-3
abundance: many
v_gene: TRBV20-1
CDR3nt: TGCAGTTCCGGGACAGGGTTGGGGACAGATACGCAGTATTTT
CDR3aa: CSSGTGLGTDTQYF

d_gene: -
j_gene: TRBJ2-3
abundance: -
v_gene: TRBV7-2
CDR3nt: TGTGCCAGCAGCTTTTGGGGTAGCACAGATACGCAGTATTTT
CDR3aa: CASSFWGSTDTQYF

d_gene: TRBD1
j_gene: TRBJ2-1
abundance: -
v_gene: TRBV12-3/TRBV12-4
CDR3nt: TGTGCCAGCAGTTTGGGGCAGGGGGTCTACAATGAGCAGTTCTTC
CDR3aa: CASSLGQGVYNEQFF

d_gene: -
j_gene: TRBJ2-6
abundance: -
v_gene: TRBV6-5
CDR3nt: TGTGCCAGCAGCTCAGGTCGGGGTGCCACCCCCTCTGGGGCCAACGTCCTGACTTTC
CDR3aa: CASSSGRGATPSGANVLTF

d_gene: -
j_gene: TRBJ2-5
abundance: -
v_gene: TRBV29-1
CDR3nt: TGCAGCGGGACGGATAGCCAAGAGACCCAGTACTTC
CDR3aa: CSGTDSQETQYF

d_gene: TRBD1
j_gene: TRBJ2-3
abundance: -
v_gene: TRBV27
CDR3nt: TGTGCCAGCAGCCGACAGGGCCCGGCAGATACGCAGTATTTT
CDR3aa: CASSRQGPADTQYF

d_gene: -
j_gene: TRBJ2-2
abundance: -
v_gene: TRBV18
CDR3nt: TGTGCCAGCTCAGAAACCGGGGAGCTGTTTTTT
CDR3aa: CASSETGELFF

d_gene: -
j_gene: TRBJ2-1
abundance: few
v_gene: TRBV7-9
CDR3nt: TGTGCCAGCAGCTCCTCCCCGGGACGGATAGGGTGGGGCTCCTACAATGAGCAGTTCTTC
CDR3aa: CASSSSPGRIGWGSYNEQFF

d_gene: TRBD2
j_gene: TRBJ2-3
abundance: -
v_gene: TRBV5-6
CDR3nt: TGTGCCAGCAGCCCGCGGGGGGGCCCAGATACGCAGTATTTT
CDR3aa: CASSPRGGPDTQYF

d_gene: TRBD1
j_gene: TRBJ2-6
abundance: -
v_gene: TRBV12-3/TRBV12-4
CDR3nt: TGTGCCAGCAGTACCCGGGACAGCGCAGTCTCTGGGGCCAACGTCCTGACTTTC
CDR3aa: CASSTRDSAVSGANVLTF

d_gene: TRBD2
j_gene: TRBJ2-5
abundance: few
v_gene: TRBV9
CDR3nt: TGTGCCAGCAGCCTCTTAGCGGGGGCTCAAGAGACCCAGTACTTC
CDR3aa: CASSLLAGAQETQYF